The entry below gives a single TCR beta chain sequence along with its context. Stated time point: after dendritic cell vaccination, including at tumor progression/relapse. No glioblastoma patient carried an isocitrate dehydrogenase mutation. The record originates from a study of glioma-infiltrating T cells after dendritic cell vaccination. Generated by immunoSEQ multiplex PCR, the TCRdb table keeps only in-frame clones and is missing some. The table shows tens of thousands of clones, with 86% occurring only once. The CDR3 is 15 amino acids. V lost 2 bases and J lost 5; bases outside the gene matches: 9. Germline values: CDR1 SGDLS, CDR2 YYNGEE.

The J gene is TRBJ2-7, the V gene TRBV9; 8 nucleotides agree with TRBD1. The TCR was taken from a human donor with glioblastoma. Here the sequenced sample was blood, taken after dendritic cell vaccination. The chain's CDR3 is CASSVQGQANHEQYF. CDR3 coding DNA: TGTGCCAGCAGCGTCCAGGGACAGGCTAACCACGAGCAGTACTTC.